The 10 T cell receptor beta chains in this list originate from one sample, sequenced in a study of cytomegalovirus exposure and HLA in healthy donors. The study ran its PCR with 60 Vbeta and 13 Jbeta primers. Method: immunoSEQ multiplex PCR; TCRdb's copy keeps in-frame clones and lacks some. Among tens of thousands of clones, around 80% were seen once, and the ten largest hold more than 2%. Sequenced: PBMCs. These receptor sequences come from a man younger than 40 in good health and CMV-seronegative.

The CDR3 spells CASSPPQGGGNNEQFF. Written as DNA, the CDR3 is TGTGCCAGCAGCCCCCCCCAGGGGGGCGGGAACAATGAGCAGTTCTTC. The rearrangement joins TRBV7-9 to TRBJ2-1, with D possibly TRBD1 on 7 matching bases. Germline CDR1 and CDR2: SEHNR and FQNEAQ (reference sequence). The V and J ends lost 5 bases and 5 bases respectively, with 19 bases between them. CDR3 size: 16 residues.

This clone was seen more than once but under ten times. The chain uses TRBV4-1 and TRBJ1-5; TRBD1 agrees at 7 bases. With V trimmed by 5 bases and J by 4 bases, 8 bases remained unmatched. This CDR3 spans 15 amino acids. The germline CDR1 and CDR2 sequences are MGHRA and YSYEKL. The CDR3 region has the DNA TGCGCCAGCAGCACTCATAGACAGGGAAATCAGCCCCAGCATTTT. Its translation: CASSTHRQGNQPQHF.

The chain carries TRBV28 and TRBJ2-3, with D hard to call. CDR3 length equals 15 residues. Germline V gene sequence: CDR1 MDHEN, CDR2 SYDVKM. The V end was cut by 3 bases, the J end by 5 bases, with 15 bases between. The CDR3 sequence: CASSFGARSGDTQYF. In nucleotides, the CDR3 is TGTGCCAGCAGTTTCGGTGCTAGGAGTGGAGATACGCAGTATTTT. Full variable domain (outside the CDR3, taken from reference TRBV28 and TRBJ2-3): DVKVTQSSRYLVKRTGEKVFLECVQDMDHENMFWYRQDPGLGLRLIYFSYDVKMKEKGDIPEGYSVSREKKERFSLILESASTNQTSMYLCASSFGARSGDTQYFGPGTRLTVL.

This clone came up once. CDR3 loop: CASSYRGGEETQYF. The CDR3 coding sequence is TGTGCCAGCAGCTACCGGGGGGGGGAAGAGACCCAGTACTTC. This sequence joins TRBV7-9 and TRBJ2-5; 8 nucleotides align to TRBD2. Germline V CDR1 and CDR2: SEHNR, FQNEAQ (reference sequence). The length of the CDR3 is 14 residues. The trim removed 4 bases at V and 3 bases at J, leaving 4 bases unmatched.

The chain carries TRBV13 and TRBJ1-1, with no clear D. Germline V gene sequence: CDR1 PRHDT, CDR2 FYEKMQ (reference sequence). The CDR3 is 17 amino acids. V lost 5 bases, J lost 0 bases, and 19 bases lay in between. The CDR3 loop reads CASSPRVREGLNTEAFF. CDR3 sequence (DNA): TGTGCCAGCAGCCCCCGCGTGCGGGAAGGGTTGAACACTGAAGCTTTCTTT.

About this clone itself: Compared with germline, one end of the junction differs, possibly owing to a read error. V and J are TRBV28 and TRBJ2-5; 7 bases agree with TRBD1. Per germline, CDR1 MDHEN and CDR2 SYDVKM. The CDR3 loop spans 11 amino acids. DNA for the CDR3: TGTGCCTGCAGACAGGGAGAGACCCAGTACTTC. The encoded protein is CACRQGETQYF.

The chain links TRBV7-2 to TRBJ2-7; maybe TRBD2 (5 bases). CDR1 SGHTA and CDR2 FQGNSA come from the germline V gene. Deletions cut 8 bases from V and 5 bases from J, with 19 bases between. The CDR3 consists of 14 residues. The DNA of the CDR3 is TGTGCCAGCTCGCCGCGGAGGTATCAACACGAGCAGTACTTC. Protein sequence: CASSPRRYQHEQYF.

The sample holds a few counts of this clone. J is TRBJ1-5 and V is TRBV29-1; TRBD1 agrees at 7 bases. With V trimmed by 5 bases and J by 4 bases, 8 bases remained unmatched. The CDR3 spans 14 residues. In germline, CDR1 is SQVTM, CDR2 ANQGSEA. The CDR3 here is CSVTTGFWNQPQHF. The CDR3 nucleotides read TGCAGCGTTACGACAGGGTTTTGGAATCAGCCCCAGCATTTT.

The chain couples TRBV7-8 to TRBJ2-5; the match to TRBD1 covers 7 bases. Germline values: CDR1 SGHVS, CDR2 FQNEAQ. Trimming removed 11 bases from V and 2 bases from J; junction bases left unmatched: 14. The CDR3 spans 15 residues. The CDR3 coding sequence is TGTGCCGTGTACAACAGGGGTTCAGGGCAAGAGACCCAGTACTTC. Residues: CAVYNRGSGQETQYF.

This clone was recorded a few times. The chain links TRBV12-5 to TRBJ2-6; possibly TRBD1 for D (6 bases). The CDR3 contains 18 residues. Between the trimmed V and J ends, which lost 2 bases and 1 base, there was a span of 15 bases. Germline V gene sequence: CDR1 LGHNT, CDR2 FRNRAP. The CDR3 region has the DNA TGTGCTAGTGGTTTGCGATCAGGGGCTGAGTCTGGGGCCAACGTCCTGACTTTC. It codes for CASGLRSGAESGANVLTF. Full variable domain (outside the CDR3, taken from reference TRBV12-5 and TRBJ2-6): DARVTQTPRHKVTEMGQEVTMRCQPILGHNTVFWYRQTMMQGLELLAYFRNRAPLDDSGMPKDRFSAEMPDATLATLKIQPSEPRDSAVYFCASGLRSGAESGANVLTFGAGSRLTVL.